These T cell receptor beta chains were read from a single sample in a study of T cells after yellow fever vaccination. MiXCR, applied by TCRdb to the 5' RACE reads, yields one record per CDR3 protein. The table has under 350,000 distinct CDR3 sequences, approximately 4% seen once; the top ten hold about 22%. This specimen was PBMCs, taken 5 days after the yellow fever booster vaccination. The source of these receptors is a man aged 18 to 29 who received the YFV17D yellow fever vaccine. Each CDR3 is given with its conserved first and last residue. A D gene is named only where the DNA matches it firmly. Rows give clone size only sometimes, using once, few, many, or a class for an expanded clone.

J	size	V	D	CDR3	DNA
TRBJ2-2	many	TRBV27	NA	CASRPWDIANTGELFF	TGTGCCAGCAGACCCTGGGACATAGCGAACACCGGGGAGCTGTTTTTT
TRBJ1-1	NA	TRBV20-1	NA	CSARRPKTDTEAFF	TGCAGTGCTAGACGTCCCAAGACTGACACTGAAGCTTTCTTT
TRBJ1-1	NA	TRBV2	NA	CASQGQSYTEAFF	TGTGCCAGCCAGGGACAATCTTATACTGAAGCTTTCTTT
TRBJ2-7	many	TRBV29-1	TRBD1	CSVGQGTYEQYF	TGCAGCGTCGGACAGGGGACCTACGAGCAGTACTTC
TRBJ2-5	NA	TRBV5-1	NA	CASTEFGRETQYF	TGCGCCAGCACGGAGTTTGGGAGAGAGACCCAGTACTTC
TRBJ1-2	NA	TRBV12-3/TRBV12-4	NA	CASTGGVGYTF	TGTGCCAGCACCGGGGGGGTTGGCTACACCTTC
TRBJ1-6	few	TRBV5-1	NA	CASSSETGAVYSPLHF	TGCGCCAGCAGCAGCGAGACAGGAGCCGTCTATTCACCCCTCCACTTT
TRBJ2-1	NA	TRBV4-3	TRBD2	CASSQEAGGVREQFF	TGCGCCAGCAGCCAAGAGGCGGGGGGGGTTCGAGAGCAGTTCTTC
TRBJ2-2	few	TRBV7-2	TRBD2	CASSLVGGALRASNTGELFF	TGTGCCAGCAGCTTAGTCGGGGGGGCCCTGAGGGCCTCGAACACCGGGGAGCTGTTTTTT
TRBJ2-7	NA	TRBV9	NA	CASSVVGESYEQYF	TGTGCCAGCAGCGTAGTTGGGGAGTCCTACGAGCAGTACTTC
TRBJ1-2	NA	TRBV12-3/TRBV12-4	NA	CASSLFRRYGYTF	TGTGCCAGCAGTTTATTCCGTCGCTATGGCTACACCTTC
TRBJ2-1	few	TRBV20-1	TRBD2	CSVISGDVEQFF	TGCAGTGTCATTAGCGGGGACGTTGAGCAGTTCTTC
TRBJ2-1	many	TRBV5-6	TRBD2	CASSSGERGVNEQFF	TGTGCCAGCAGCTCGGGGGAGCGGGGGGTCAATGAGCAGTTCTTC
TRBJ1-3	NA	TRBV19	NA	CASTPSGNTIYF	TGTGCCAGTACCCCCTCTGGAAACACCATATATTTT
TRBJ2-5	few	TRBV2	TRBD2	CASSASAGGLQETQYF	TGTGCCAGCAGTGCGTCGGCGGGGGGGCTCCAAGAGACCCAGTACTTC
TRBJ2-5	many	TRBV20-1	NA	CSARQAMLQETQYF	TGCAGTGCGAGACAGGCGATGTTACAAGAGACCCAGTACTTC
TRBJ2-7	many	TRBV5-4	TRBD2	CASSGTSGYSYEQYF	TGTGCCAGCAGCGGGACTAGCGGTTACTCCTACGAGCAGTACTTC
TRBJ2-1	few	TRBV12-3/TRBV12-4	NA	CASTERGGSIEQFF	TGTGCCAGCACCGAGAGGGGGGGGAGTATTGAGCAGTTCTTC
TRBJ1-2	NA	TRBV5-1	TRBD1	CASSLNPGQMISSNYGYTF	TGCGCCAGCAGCCTGAACCCGGGACAGATGATCAGTTCTAACTATGGCTACACCTTC
TRBJ1-1	many	TRBV14	NA	CASSQDRQGRAFF	TGTGCCAGCAGCCAAGATCGGCAGGGTCGAGCTTTCTTT
TRBJ1-1	few	TRBV5-1	TRBD1	CASSSGTGGLGNTEAFF	TGCGCCAGCAGCTCCGGGACAGGGGGCCTGGGGAACACTGAAGCTTTCTTT
TRBJ2-3	NA	TRBV28	NA	CASSSPIRASTDTQYF	TGTGCCAGCAGTTCCCCCATCAGAGCTAGCACAGATACGCAGTATTTT
TRBJ2-7	NA	TRBV6-4	NA	CASKPPSGTKPYEQYF	TGTGCCAGCAAGCCTCCCTCGGGGACAAAACCCTACGAGCAGTACTTC
TRBJ2-3	few	TRBV5-1	NA	CASSLNGGVTDTQYF	TGCGCCAGCAGCTTGAACGGGGGCGTGACAGATACGCAGTATTTT
TRBJ2-1	NA	TRBV7-6	TRBD2	CASSSIAGVSYNEQFF	TGTGCCAGCAGCTCGATAGCGGGGGTCTCCTACAATGAGCAGTTCTTC
TRBJ1-2	few	TRBV3-1	NA	CASSQGQSYTYGYTF	TGTGCCAGCAGCCAAGGCCAGAGTTATACCTATGGCTACACCTTC
TRBJ2-1	few	TRBV6-2/TRBV6-3	TRBD1	CASSSDRDYNEQFF	TGTGCCAGCAGCTCGGACAGGGACTACAATGAGCAGTTCTTC
TRBJ2-2	few	TRBV6-2/TRBV6-3	NA	CASVSRQELSGELFF	TGTGCCAGCGTCTCCAGGCAGGAGCTGTCCGGGGAGCTGTTTTTT
TRBJ2-3	few	TRBV20-1	NA	CSARPRNTDTQYF	TGCAGTGCTAGACCTCGTAACACAGATACGCAGTATTTT
TRBJ2-2	few	TRBV6-5	NA	CASSYGGNTGELFF	TGTGCCAGCAGTTACGGGGGGAACACCGGGGAGCTGTTTTTT
TRBJ1-5	NA	TRBV15	NA	CATSRDGNSNQPQHF	TGTGCCACCAGCAGAGATGGGAATAGTAATCAGCCCCAGCATTTT
TRBJ2-3	many	TRBV29-1	NA	CSVDDTQYF	TGCAGCGTTGACGATACGCAGTATTTT
TRBJ2-7	many	TRBV4-3	NA	CASSQEAADRMPYEQYF	TGCGCCAGCAGCCAAGAGGCCGCGGACAGAATGCCCTACGAGCAGTACTTC
TRBJ1-6	many	TRBV7-9	NA	CASSLTGRNSPLHF	TGTGCCAGCAGCTTGACGGGACGGAATTCACCCCTCCACTTT
TRBJ2-3	many	TRBV29-1	NA	CSVSRTLDTQYF	TGCAGCGTTTCCCGCACGTTAGATACGCAGTATTTT
TRBJ2-7	few	TRBV6-2/TRBV6-3	TRBD2	CASSRETSGGPYEQYF	TGTGCCAGCAGCCGAGAGACTAGCGGAGGGCCCTACGAGCAGTACTTC
TRBJ1-1	few	TRBV7-2	NA	CASSLGQRYTEAFF	TGTGCCAGCAGCTTAGGACAGCGGTACACTGAAGCTTTCTTT
TRBJ2-2	few	TRBV5-4	NA	CASSSRDAGELFF	TGTGCCAGCAGCTCCCGGGATGCCGGGGAGCTGTTTTTT
TRBJ2-7	many	TRBV15	NA	CATGGGSEQYF	TGTGCCACCGGCGGCGGGTCCGAGCAGTACTTC
TRBJ2-5	few	TRBV20-1	NA	CSARMLETGLQETQYF	TGCAGTGCTAGGATGCTGGAGACAGGCCTACAAGAGACCCAGTACTTC